This is a list of T cell receptor beta chains from one sample in a study of shared clonotypes between healthy human individuals. Only in-frame clones appear in the TCRdb table, and some are missing; sequencing was by immunoSEQ multiplex PCR. The profile covers about 480,000 clones, with over 60% appearing a single time and around 12% taken by the ten largest. What was sequenced was PBMCs. These receptors were obtained from a woman between 40 and 50 years old in good health. Some clones in this sample may be carry-over from other donors' samples. Each CDR3 is given with its conserved first and last residue. D genes are given only for firm matches. Size is stated for part of the rows, as once, few or many counts, or as a class when the clone is expanded.

TRBJ1-1 - TRBV28 few TGTGCCAGCAGCCGGACTGCTACTGAAGCTTTCTTT CASSRTATEAFF
TRBJ1-5 - TRBV4-2 - TGTGCCAGCAGCTACCAAAGCGGCCCCGGATTATATAGCAATCAGCCCCAGCATTTT CASSYQSGPGLYSNQPQHF
TRBJ1-2 TRBD1 TRBV28 - TGTGCCAGCAGGGGACAGGGGGCTTTCTATGGCTACACCTTC CASRGQGAFYGYTF
TRBJ2-2 - TRBV30 - TGTGCCTGGAGGGCAGGGCACACCGGGGAGCTGTTTTTT CAWRAGHTGELFF
TRBJ2-1 - TRBV19 - TGTGCCAGTACCTATTCGGGGTTTGGTGAGCAGTTCTTC CASTYSGFGEQFF
TRBJ2-6 - TRBV2 many TGTGCCAGCAAAGCCCAAGGTTCCTCTCCTGGGGCCAACGTCCTGACTTTC CASKAQGSSPGANVLTF
TRBJ2-7 - TRBV5-4 - TGTGCCAGCAGCTTGGGGGGAGCGCTAAGCTCCTACGAGCAGTACTTC CASSLGGALSSYEQYF
TRBJ2-7 - TRBV5-4 - TGTGCCAGCAGCTGGAGCCAAAGCTCCTACGAGCAGTACTTC CASSWSQSSYEQYF
TRBJ2-7 TRBD2 TRBV25-1 - TGTGCCAGCAGTGCCCGGACTAGCGGGAGCGAGCAGTACTTC CASSARTSGSEQYF
TRBJ2-5 TRBD2 TRBV27 few TGTGCCAGCAGATATAGCGGGAGGGTTGAGACCCAGTACTTC CASRYSGRVETQYF
TRBJ2-3 TRBD1 TRBV5-6 - TGTGCCAGCAGCTTAGGGACAGGGACAGATACGCAGTATTTT CASSLGTGTDTQYF
TRBJ2-3 TRBD2 TRBV2 - TGTGCCAGCAGGTCACTAGCGGGAGGGGAGCATACGCAGTATTTT CASRSLAGGEHTQYF
TRBJ1-3 - TRBV9 few TGTGCCAGCAGCGGGCCCGGTGGTGGAAACACCATATATTTT CASSGPGGGNTIYF
TRBJ2-5 TRBD2 TRBV19 - TGTGCCAGTAGCCCACTAGCGGGGGGCCAGACCCAGTACTTC CASSPLAGGQTQYF
TRBJ1-3 - TRBV5-5 - TGTGCCAGCAGCCCCAACACAGCTTTCTCTGGAAACACCATATATTTT CASSPNTAFSGNTIYF
TRBJ2-3 - TRBV7-9 few TGTGCCAGCAGCTTATCGAGTAGGGGGTACACAGATACGCAGTATTTT CASSLSSRGYTDTQYF
TRBJ2-6 TRBD2 TRBV4-2 - TGTGCCAGCAGCCAAGGGACTAGCGTTTTCTCTGGGGCCAACGTCCTGACTTTC CASSQGTSVFSGANVLTF
TRBJ2-7 - TRBV18 - TGTGCCAGCTCACCAAGGGGGGACGAGCAGTACTTC CASSPRGDEQYF
TRBJ2-5 - TRBV5-4 - TGTGCCAGCAGCCTACCCCAAGAGACCCAGTACTTC CASSLPQETQYF
TRBJ2-6 - TRBV28 - TGTGCCAGCAGCGGAGGGAGGTTGTCTGGGGCCAACGTCCTGACTTTC CASSGGRLSGANVLTF
TRBJ2-1 TRBD2 TRBV9 - TGTGCCAGCAGCGCTAGCGGAACCTACAATGAGCAGTTCTTC CASSASGTYNEQFF
TRBJ2-7 TRBD2 TRBV6-5 - TGTGCCAGCAGCCTGGCTAGCGGAGCCACTAGGGAGCAGTACTTC CASSLASGATREQYF
TRBJ2-7 - TRBV9 - TGTGCCAGCAGCGCCATACCCGGGAGTGCGGGGGAGCAGTACTTC CASSAIPGSAGEQYF
TRBJ1-5 TRBD1 TRBV19 - TGTGCCAGTAGTCCCCGCCGGACAGGGGGCGCTTTTAGCAATCAGCCCCAGCATTTT CASSPRRTGGAFSNQPQHF
TRBJ1-1 - TRBV29-1 - TGCAGCGTTGAAGGGGCCGGGAACACTGAAGCTTTCTTT CSVEGAGNTEAFF
TRBJ2-7 TRBD1 TRBV11-1 - TGTGCCAGCAGTCCCGGGACAGGGGAAGCCGTCGAGCAGTACTTC CASSPGTGEAVEQYF
TRBJ2-3 TRBD2 TRBV5-1 once TGCGCCAGCAGCTTGGATCTAGCGGGAGATACGCAGTATTTT CASSLDLAGDTQYF
TRBJ2-7 - TRBV4-1 few TGCGCCAGCAGCCAAGGACAGGAGTACCCCTACGAGCAGTACTTC CASSQGQEYPYEQYF
TRBJ2-1 - TRBV9 - TGTGCCAGCAGCGTAGCTACCGGGGTTGCGGGCTCCTACAATGAGCAGTTCTTC CASSVATGVAGSYNEQFF
TRBJ2-2 TRBD2 TRBV7-6 - TGTGCCAGCAGCTTACTAGCGGGAGGGAACACCGGGGAGCTGTTTTTT CASSLLAGGNTGELFF
TRBJ2-7 TRBD2 TRBV6-6 - TGTGCCAGCAGTTCGACTAGCGGGAGCTCCTACGAGCAGTACTTC CASSSTSGSSYEQYF
TRBJ2-5 - TRBV6-5 - TGTGCCCAGGGCCAAGAGACCCAGTACTTC CAQGQETQYF
TRBJ2-2 TRBD2 TRBV7-9 - TGTGCCAGCAGCTCGTGGGACTACCCAACGGGGGAGCTGTTTTTT CASSSWDYPTGELFF
TRBJ2-3 - TRBV29-1 - TGCAGCGTTCGGGAGAGTGGCACAGATACGCAGTATTTT CSVRESGTDTQYF
TRBJ2-7 TRBD2 TRBV28 few TGTGCCAGCAGTATGAGCGGGGACGCCTACGAGCAGTACTTC CASSMSGDAYEQYF
TRBJ1-5 TRBD1 TRBV6-1 - TGTGCCAGCAGTGAAGGAGGGGGCGGTCAGCCCCAGCATTTT CASSEGGGGQPQHF
TRBJ2-7 - TRBV7-8 - TGTGCCAGCAGCTTCGGACGGAGCTACGAGCAGTACTTC CASSFGRSYEQYF
TRBJ1-1 - TRBV4-1 - TGCGCCAGCAGGGGGGCCCGAGGGAACACTGAAGCTTTCTTT CASRGARGNTEAFF
TRBJ2-7 - TRBV28 - TGTGCCAGCAGTTGGGGTTCGCTGGGAAAATACGAGCAGTACTTC CASSWGSLGKYEQYF
TRBJ2-2 TRBD2 TRBV7-3 - TGTGCCAGCAGCTCCTTGACTAGCGGGAGCACCGGGGAGCTGTTTTTT CASSSLTSGSTGELFF
TRBJ2-7 - TRBV9 once TGTGCCAGCAGCGTAGGCGGCCTCAAATCCTACGAGCAGTACTTC CASSVGGLKSYEQYF
TRBJ2-7 - TRBV5-1 - TGCGCCAGCAGCTCACAGACCTACGAGCAGTACTTC CASSSQTYEQYF
TRBJ2-7 - TRBV11-2 many TGTGCCAGCAGCGTAGACAGAGACGAGCAGTACTTC CASSVDRDEQYF
TRBJ2-5 - TRBV6-5 - TGTGCCAGCAGTTACTTCGGCCAAGAGACCCAGTACTTC CASSYFGQETQYF
TRBJ1-5 - TRBV19 - TGTGCCAGTAGTAGCCAGGGCTCTAGTCAGCCCCAGCATTTT CASSSQGSSQPQHF
TRBJ2-1 TRBD2 TRBV10-1 - TGCGCCACGTCCGGGACTAGCGGGACCATCGGTGAGCAGTTCTTC CATSGTSGTIGEQFF
TRBJ1-2 - TRBV11-3 - TGTGCCAGCAGCTTACCCCGGCGGGGGGGCTATGGCTACACCTTC CASSLPRRGGYGYTF
TRBJ1-5 - TRBV30 once TGTGCCTGGAGGCCGAAGGATTATAGCAATCAGCCCCAGCATTTT CAWRPKDYSNQPQHF
TRBJ2-7 TRBD2 TRBV29-1 - TGCAGCGCAAGTAGCGGGGGATACGAGCAGTACTTC CSASSGGYEQYF
TRBJ2-3 TRBD2 TRBV2 few TGTGCCAGCAGTGAAGCCTTACTAGCGGGCACAGATACGCAGTATTTT CASSEALLAGTDTQYF
TRBJ2-2 TRBD2 TRBV5-4 - TGTGCCAGCAGCTCGGGCGGGGGAGGAGGAACCGGGGAGCTGTTTTTT CASSSGGGGGTGELFF